A single sample gave rise to the 26 T cell receptor beta chains below, sequenced in a study of CD8+ T cells in alopecia areata. RNA was extracted and reverse transcribed into cDNA as the sequencing template. Method: immunoSEQ multiplex PCR; TCRdb's copy keeps in-frame clones and lacks some. The data show roughly 180,000 clones, over 55% seen once. This sample comprised CD4+ T cells sorted from blood, obtained at week 0. These receptors were obtained from a human donor with alopecia areata.

The rearrangement uses TRBV9 and TRBJ1-6, with 12 positions matching TRBD1. Trimming took 4 bases from V and 9 from J; bases not matched to a gene: 5. The CDR3 spans 15 residues. CDR1 and CDR2 from the germline V gene are SGDLS and YYNGEE. This CDR3 is CASSPGQGAGSPLHF. In DNA, the CDR3 is TGTGCCAGCAGCCCGGGACAGGGGGCTGGTTCACCCCTCCACTTT. The full variable domain, with the rest looked up from reference TRBV9 and TRBJ1-6, is DSGVTQTPKHLITATGQRVTLRCSPRSGDLSVYWYQQSLDQGLQFLIQYYNGEERAKGNILERFSAQQFPDLHSELNLSSLELGDSALYFCASSPGQGAGSPLHFGNGTRLTVT.

Remarks on this clone: This sample includes further DNA sequences coding for the same CDR3. The CDR3: CASSLTGGGYEQYF. The CDR3 nucleotides are TGTGCCAGCAGCCTGACAGGGGGTGGCTACGAGCAGTACTTC. This rearrangement joins TRBV7-2 to TRBJ2-7, with 9 bases identical to TRBD1. Germline V lookup: CDR1 SGHTA, CDR2 FQGNSA. The CDR3 is made up of 14 amino acids. With 5 bases clipped from V and 3 bases from J, the junction kept 5 bases outside the gene matches. Full variable domain (missing parts from reference TRBV7-2 and TRBJ2-7): GAGVSQSPSNKVTEKGKDVELRCDPISGHTALYWYRQSLGQGLEFLIYFQGNSAPDKSGLPSDRFSAERTGGSVSTLTIQRTQQEDSAVYLCASSLTGGGYEQYFGPGTRLTVT.

V gene TRBV19 combines with J gene TRBJ1-2; TRBD1 is a possible D gene (6 bases). The length of the CDR3 is 15 residues. V was cut by 5 bases and J by 1 base, with 14 bases left in between. Per germline, CDR1 LNHDA and CDR2 SQIVND (reference sequence). CDR3 sequence (DNA): TGTGCCAGTAGTCTCGGACAGTACGATAACTATGGCTACACCTTC. Translated, it gives CASSLGQYDNYGYTF.

CDR3 in amino acids: CASSLSGTGVSGANVLTF. For the CDR3, the DNA is TGTGCCAGCAGTTTATCGGGGACAGGAGTCTCTGGGGCCAACGTCCTGACTTTC. The chain has TRBV27 and TRBJ2-6, with 8 bases matching TRBD1. V trimming: 0 bases; J trimming: 0 bases; junction bases outside the gene matches: 4. CDR3 length: 18 amino acids. CDR1 is MNHEY and CDR2 is SMNVEV in the germline V gene (reference sequence). Full variable domain (missing parts from reference TRBV27 and TRBJ2-6): EAQVTQNPRYLITVTGKKLTVTCSQNMNHEYMSWYRQDPGLGLRQIYYSMNVEVTDKGDVPEGYKVSRKEKRNFPLILESPSPNQTSLYFCASSLSGTGVSGANVLTFGAGSRLTVL.

This CDR3 is CASSLGPSGGPETQYF. CDR3 sequence (DNA): TGTGCCAGCAGCTTAGGCCCGTCGGGTGGGCCAGAGACCCAGTACTTC. The V call is TRBV7-8, the J call TRBJ2-5; D remains unclear. The CDR3 covers 16 residues. V was clipped by 1 base and J by 4 bases, with 16 bases between them. Germline CDR1 reads SGHVS; CDR2 reads FQNEAQ.

The sample holds a few counts of this clone. This sequence joins TRBV29-1 and TRBJ2-2; D is uncertain. This CDR3 has 13 amino acids. Germline V CDR1 and CDR2: SQVTM, ANQGSEA. Deletions cut 5 bases from V and 4 bases from J, with 11 bases between. This CDR3 is CSVREIGTGELFF. CDR3 nucleotide sequence: TGCAGCGTTCGAGAAATCGGCACCGGGGAGCTGTTTTTT.

V gene TRBV2 combines with J gene TRBJ2-7, with unresolved D. CDR1 and CDR2 (germline): SNHLY, FYNNEI. V shed 3 bases and J shed 5 bases, with 29 bases lying between them. This CDR3 contains 19 residues. The CDR3 DNA follows: TGTGCCAGCAGTGACCTCGACCCCCTCCCTGGCCGTCCTCAAGACGAGCAGTACTTC. Its translation is CASSDLDPLPGRPQDEQYF.

V gene TRBV29-1 combines with J gene TRBJ1-1; 8 positions agree with TRBD1. V shed 6 bases and J 3 bases; nucleotides not matched to a gene: 3. CDR1 and CDR2 (germline): SQVTM, ANQGSEA. This CDR3 is built from 12 residues. This CDR3 is CSVGQGHTEAFF. CDR3 bases: TGCAGCGTCGGACAGGGCCACACTGAAGCTTTCTTT.

This clone was seen only once. The chain joins TRBV2 to TRBJ2-5; possibly TRBD2 for D (5 bases). The germline V gene has CDR1 SNHLY and CDR2 FYNNEI. Trimming stripped 5 bases from V and 5 bases from J, with 12 bases between. This CDR3 spans 13 amino acids. For the CDR3, the DNA is TGTGCCAGCAGTTTAGCGTCACAGGAGACCCAGTACTTC. Translated: CASSLASQETQYF.

In this sample, this clone turned up a few times. The CDR3 region is CASSPDGNQPQHF. CDR3 DNA sequence: TGCGCCAGCAGCCCGGACGGCAATCAGCCCCAGCATTTT. The rearrangement uses TRBV5-1 and TRBJ1-5; D not certain. Germline CDR1 is SGHRS and CDR2 is YFSETQ. CDR3 length: 13 amino acids. With 4 bases removed from V and 2 bases from J, the gap between germline ends came to 7 bases.

The V gene is TRBV29-1, the J gene TRBJ2-3; 8 nucleotides line up with TRBD2. The CDR3 is 14 residues long. CDR1 SQVTM and CDR2 ANQGSEA come from the germline V gene. Unmatched junction bases numbered 9, after V lost 5 bases and J lost 5 bases. In DNA, the CDR3 is TGCAGCGTTCAACCGGGACTAGTTGAAGATACGCAGTATTTT. Amino acid sequence: CSVQPGLVEDTQYF.

This clone was detected a few times. The chain joins TRBV30 to TRBJ1-4, with 7 bases identical to TRBD1. Trimming removed 6 bases from V and 5 bases from J; junction bases left unmatched: 15. The CDR3 has 16 amino acids. Germline CDR1 and CDR2: GTSNPN and SVGIG (reference sequence). The CDR3 nucleotides are TGTGCCTGTACTGTTTCTCCGGGACAGCAGAATGAAAAACTGTTTTTT. The encoded protein is CACTVSPGQQNEKLFF.

The chain joins TRBV27 to TRBJ2-1; 9 bases are a match to TRBD2. The CDR3 is made up of 16 amino acids. Germline lookup yields CDR1 MNHEY and CDR2 SMNVEV (reference sequence). With V trimmed by 5 bases and J by 3 bases, 8 bases remained unmatched. The CDR3 loop is CASSPWAGGGYNEQFF. The CDR3 DNA reads as TGTGCCAGCAGTCCATGGGCGGGGGGGGGCTACAATGAGCAGTTCTTC.

The CDR3 spells CASSESVGGPYNEQFF. The CDR3 region has the DNA TGTGCCAGCAGCGAGAGTGTGGGGGGGCCCTACAATGAGCAGTTCTTC. This chain connects TRBV9 to TRBJ2-1, with a possible D match to TRBD2 (7 bases). CDR1 and CDR2 (germline): SGDLS, YYNGEE. CDR3 size: 16 residues. The V end lost 3 bases, the J end lost 2 bases, and 15 bases lay between the germline ends.

The chain recombines TRBV30 with TRBJ1-3, with D hard to call. From germline, CDR1 is GTSNPN and CDR2 SVGIG (reference sequence). The CDR3 runs to 13 residues. Trimming shortened V by 0 bases and J by 4 bases, and 7 bases separated the two germline ends. CDR3 sequence reads: CAWSVLAGNTIYF. CDR3 DNA: TGTGCCTGGAGTGTACTAGCCGGAAACACCATATATTTT.

V and J are TRBV18 and TRBJ1-2; D ambiguous. Germline CDR1 reads KGHSH; CDR2 reads LQKENI. V was pared by 3 bases and J by 3 bases, with 5 bases between. The CDR3 sequence is 12 residues long. The DNA of the CDR3 is TGTGCCAGCTCACCTAGTGACTATGGCTACACCTTC. It is translated as CASSPSDYGYTF.

Only a few counts were recorded for this clone. The V and J genes are TRBV5-1 and TRBJ1-2; perhaps TRBD1 as D (6 bases). This CDR3 contains 14 residues. Trimming took off 0 bases at V and 4 bases at J, with 10 bases between the two ends. The germline V gene has CDR1 SGHRS and CDR2 YFSETQ. The CDR3: CASSLDRAGYGYTF. The CDR3 nucleotides read TGCGCCAGCAGCTTGGACAGGGCGGGCTATGGCTACACCTTC. Full variable domain (outside the CDR3, taken from reference TRBV5-1 and TRBJ1-2): KAGVTQTPRYLIKTRGQQVTLSCSPISGHRSVSWYQQTPGQGLQFLFEYFSETQRNKGNFPGRFSGRQFSNSRSEMNVSTLELGDSALYLCASSLDRAGYGYTFGSGTRLTVV.

The chain joins TRBV6-5 to TRBJ1-5, with TRBD1 matching 12 bases. The length of the CDR3 is 15 residues. Trimming cost V 5 bases and J 4 bases; bases outside gene matches: 3. The germline V gene has CDR1 MNHEY and CDR2 SVGAGI. The CDR3 DNA reads TGTGCCAGCAGTAAGGGACAGGGGGCGAATCAGCCCCAGCATTTT. Amino acid sequence: CASSKGQGANQPQHF.

This sequence joins TRBV29-1 and TRBJ1-4; 10 bases match TRBD1. The V gene's germline CDR1 is SQVTM and CDR2 ANQGSEA. V shed 7 bases, J shed 7 bases, and the junction held 6 bases outside the gene matches. The CDR3 is made up of 13 amino acids. The CDR3 sequence: CSAWTGGSEKLFF. CDR3 nucleotides: TGCAGCGCCTGGACAGGGGGGAGTGAAAAACTGTTTTTT.

This clone appeared a few times. The chain couples TRBV4-3 to TRBJ2-3; possible D gene TRBD2, 5 bases. Germline V gene lookup returns CDR1 LGHNA and CDR2 YSLEER. Trimming left V 4 bases short and J 2 bases short, with 16 bases between. This CDR3 has 16 amino acids. The CDR3 DNA sequence: TGCGCCAGCAGCCTAGAAATTAGCGACTACACAGATACGCAGTATTTT. This gives the protein CASSLEISDYTDTQYF.

This clone was detected once. The CDR3 coding sequence is TGCAGCGTCGGAGCTCGCCTAGGGGTGGAGGAGCAGTACTTC. Translated, it gives CSVGARLGVEEQYF. The chain combines TRBV29-1 with TRBJ2-7; possible D gene TRBD1, 5 bases. The CDR3 sequence is 14 residues long. V was cut by 6 bases and J by 7 bases, with 22 bases left in between. Germline V gives CDR1 SQVTM, CDR2 ANQGSEA.

V gene TRBV30 combines with J gene TRBJ1-2; perhaps TRBD1 as D (5 bases). The V end lost 1 base, the J end lost 2 bases, and 8 bases lay between the germline ends. CDR1 and CDR2 (germline): GTSNPN, SVGIG (reference sequence). The CDR3 consists of 13 residues. In DNA form, the CDR3 reads TGTGCCTGGAGTGAGTCAGGGAACTATGGCTACACCTTC. Protein sequence: CAWSESGNYGYTF.

This chain uses TRBV5-6 with TRBJ2-3; D is possibly TRBD1 (5 bases). Between the trimmed V and J ends, which lost 4 bases and 0 bases, there was a span of 15 bases. Germline CDR1 reads SGHDT; CDR2 reads YYEEEE. The CDR3 length is 16 residues. The CDR3 loop is CASSLTGVTSTDTQYF. The CDR3 DNA follows: TGTGCCAGCAGCCTTACAGGTGTGACTAGCACAGATACGCAGTATTTT.

The rearrangement links TRBV29-1 to TRBJ1-2; 9 bases agree with TRBD1. V lost 2 bases to trimming and J lost 2 bases; unmatched junction nucleotides: 3. Germline loops: CDR1 SQVTM, CDR2 ANQGSEA. The length of the CDR3 is 14 residues. Here the CDR3 DNA reads TGCAGCGTTGAAACAGGGGGCCTAAACTATGGCTACACCTTC. It encodes CSVETGGLNYGYTF.

The genes are TRBV29-1 and TRBJ1-1, with 7 bases fitting TRBD1. Germline-derived CDR1 and CDR2 are SQVTM and ANQGSEA. This CDR3 has 15 residues. V shed 6 bases and J 0 bases; nucleotides not matched to a gene: 10. CDR3 region: CSVPRDRLMNTEAFF. Here the CDR3 DNA reads TGCAGCGTACCACGGGACAGACTCATGAACACTGAAGCTTTCTTT.

V gene TRBV29-1 combines with J gene TRBJ2-3; the match to TRBD1 covers 7 bases. The CDR3 sequence is 13 residues long. J gave up 6 bases and V 4 bases, and 7 bases lay outside the gene matches. Germline loops: CDR1 SQVTM, CDR2 ANQGSEA. The CDR3 sequence is CSVGDRLSDTQYF. In DNA, the CDR3 is TGCAGCGTTGGGGACAGACTATCGGATACGCAGTATTTT.